Listed here are 18 T cell receptor beta chains from one sample, sequenced in a study of radiotherapy plus CTLA-4 blockade in lung cancer. Clones were read by immunoSEQ multiplex PCR, and TCRdb kept only the in-frame ones, dropping some. The table shows about 62,000 clones, with 60% to 80% occurring only once. The specimen comprised peripheral blood, sampled from a patient treated with radiotherapy plus ipilimumab. These receptors all come from a human donor with non-small cell lung cancer who had a complete response to radiotherapy plus ipilimumab.

The rearrangement uses TRBV7-8 and TRBJ1-6; 7 bases agree with TRBD1. The J segment lost 7 bases and the V segment lost 6 bases, leaving 6 bases of the junction unmatched. This CDR3 is built from 14 residues. Looked up from germline, CDR1 is SGHVS and CDR2 is FQNEAQ. CDR3 sequence reads: CASSEDRINSPLHF. CDR3 nucleotide sequence: TGTGCCAGCAGTGAGGACAGGATCAATTCACCCCTCCACTTT. The full variable domain, in which reference TRBV7-8 and TRBJ1-6 provide the parts outside the CDR3, is GAGVSQSPRYKVAKRGQDVALRCDPISGHVSLFWYQQALGQGPEFLTYFQNEAQLDKSGLPSDRFFAERPEGSVSTLKIQRTQQEDSAVYLCASSEDRINSPLHFGNGTRLTVT.

The chain is built from TRBV18 and TRBJ1-1; TRBD1 matches at 10 bases. The V segment lost 5 bases and the J segment 1 base; nucleotides outside the gene matches: 7. From germline, CDR1 is KGHSH and CDR2 LQKENI. The CDR3 covers 16 residues. The CDR3 DNA sequence: TGTGCCAGCTCAACCGGGACAGGGGTGAGGAACACTGAAGCTTTCTTT. This sequence encodes CASSTGTGVRNTEAFF.

The rearrangement links TRBV18 to TRBJ1-2; unclear D gene. Germline loops: CDR1 KGHSH, CDR2 LQKENI. Trimming took off 0 bases at V and 4 bases at J, with 12 bases between the two ends. This CDR3 contains 15 residues. CDR3 amino acids: CASSPPAVDGYGYTF. Here the CDR3 DNA reads TGTGCCAGCTCACCACCGGCGGTTGACGGCTATGGCTACACCTTC.

The chain carries TRBV14 and TRBJ2-1, with D possibly TRBD1 on 5 matching bases. Germline V lookup: CDR1 SGHDN, CDR2 FVKESK. Trimming left V 4 bases short and J 9 bases short, with 10 bases between. The CDR3 runs 12 residues. The CDR3 coding sequence is TGTGCCAGCAGCCTTCAGGGCATTGAGCAGTTCTTC. It encodes CASSLQGIEQFF.

The chain joins TRBV7-9 to TRBJ2-1, with 9 bases matching TRBD2. The length of the CDR3 is 14 residues. CDR1 is SEHNR, CDR2 FQNEAQ, per germline (reference sequence). After removal of 2 bases from V and 6 bases from J, the junction contained 2 bases not matched to a gene. The CDR3 spells CASSLKLAGNEQFF. The CDR3 DNA reads as TGTGCCAGCAGCTTAAAACTAGCGGGCAATGAGCAGTTCTTC. Drawing the rest from reference TRBV7-9 and TRBJ2-1, the complete variable domain is DTGVSQNPRHKITKRGQNVTFRCDPISEHNRLYWYRQTLGQGPEFLTYFQNEAQLEKSRLLSDRFSAERPKGSFSTLEIQRTEQGDSAMYLCASSLKLAGNEQFFGPGTRLTVL.

This clone appeared a single time. V usage is TRBV4-2 and J usage is TRBJ2-3; 9 bases fit TRBD2. The germline gives CDR1 LGHNA, CDR2 YNFKEQ. Unmatched junction bases numbered 6, after V lost 0 bases and J lost 2 bases. CDR3 size: 17 residues. The CDR3 loop reads CASSQDWASGNTDTQYF. CDR3 in DNA: TGTGCCAGCAGCCAAGATTGGGCTAGCGGGAACACAGATACGCAGTATTTT.

CDR3 in DNA: TGTGCCAGTGCCCCCATAGGAGGGAAGGAAGATACGCAGTATTTT. This translates into CASAPIGGKEDTQYF. V usage is TRBV19 and J usage is TRBJ2-3; perhaps TRBD2 as D (6 bases). Germline-derived CDR1 and CDR2 are LNHDA and SQIVND (reference sequence). Trimming removed 8 bases from V and 5 bases from J, with 20 bases in between. CDR3 length equals 15 residues.

This clone was detected once. The rearrangement links TRBV6-5 to TRBJ2-7; 8 bases are shared with TRBD2. CDR3 length: 15 residues. V shed 2 bases, J shed 4 bases, and the junction held 7 bases outside the gene matches. Germline loops: CDR1 MNHEY, CDR2 SVGAGI. CDR3 in DNA: TGTGCCAGCAGTTACGACGGGACTAGGACGTACGAGCAGTACTTC. Residues: CASSYDGTRTYEQYF.

The V gene is TRBV27, the J gene TRBJ1-1, with D uncertain. Per germline, CDR1 MNHEY and CDR2 SMNVEV (reference sequence). V lost 2 bases and J 2 bases, leaving 6 bases between the germline ends. CDR3 size: 13 residues. The CDR3 DNA reads TGTGCCAGCAGTTTACGAGAAAACACTGAAGCTTTCTTT. Encoded protein: CASSLRENTEAFF.

The chain joins TRBV18 to TRBJ1-5; TRBD1 matches at 9 bases. Trimming cost V 5 bases and J 6 bases; bases outside gene matches: 5. CDR3 length: 14 amino acids. Per the germline V gene, CDR1 is KGHSH and CDR2 is LQKENI. CDR3 bases: TGTGCCAGCTCAGGCACGGGACAGGGTCAGCCCCAGCATTTT. Its translation: CASSGTGQGQPQHF.

The chain uses TRBV6-5 and TRBJ2-3; tentative D call: TRBD1 (6 bases). The CDR3 extends over 13 amino acids. Germline CDR1 and CDR2: MNHEY and SVGAGI. Between the trimmed V and J ends, which lost 6 bases and 1 base, there was a span of 8 bases. CDR3 coding DNA: TGTGCCAGCAGGGACAGACGCACAGATACGCAGTATTTT. Translation gives CASRDRRTDTQYF.

This CDR3 is CASSSTGGQVYGYTF. CDR3 DNA sequence: TGTGCCAGCAGTTCTACGGGCGGACAGGTCTATGGCTACACCTTC. This sequence joins TRBV28 and TRBJ1-2; the match to TRBD1 covers 7 bases. The V gene's germline CDR1 is MDHEN and CDR2 SYDVKM. Trimming cost V 4 bases and J 4 bases; bases outside gene matches: 9. There are 15 residues in the CDR3.

The gene calls are TRBV27 and TRBJ2-7; D is unresolved. In germline, CDR1 is MNHEY, CDR2 SMNVEV (reference sequence). The CDR3 consists of 14 residues. V shed 6 bases and J shed 4 bases, with 16 bases lying between them. The CDR3 spells CASSLRSGRYEQYF. CDR3 DNA: TGTGCCAGCAGCCTGCGGTCCGGTAGGTACGAGCAGTACTTC.

About this clone: One end of the junction is discordant with germline, which a read error may explain. The sample holds other DNA sequences that translate to the same CDR3. The chain combines TRBV6-1 with TRBJ2-7; 9 bases line up with TRBD1. The CDR3 sequence is 13 residues long. Germline CDR1 reads MNHNS; CDR2 reads SASEGT. The CDR3 sequence: CASSPGTGPHISF. The CDR3 region has the DNA TGTGCCAGCAGCCCCGGGACAGGGCCCCATATCTCCTTC.

This clone was counted only a few times. This chain joins TRBV27 and TRBJ1-3, with TRBD1 as a possible D gene (6 bases). Germline CDR1 MNHEY, CDR2 SMNVEV (reference sequence). V lost 6 bases, J lost 2 bases, and 14 bases lay in between. The CDR3 runs to 15 residues. In DNA, the CDR3 is TGTGCCAGCAGCCCTGGGGGCGGACCTGGAAACACCATATATTTT. Its translation: CASSPGGGPGNTIYF.

The chain combines TRBV5-1 with TRBJ2-7; 12 positions match TRBD2. The germline V gene encodes CDR1 SGHRS and CDR2 YFSETQ. This CDR3 contains 15 residues. With 5 bases clipped from V and 4 bases from J, the junction kept 7 bases outside the gene matches. CDR3 coding DNA: TGCGCCAGCAGGGACGGACTAGCGGGGACTTACGAGCAGTACTTC. Protein: CASRDGLAGTYEQYF.

This sequence joins TRBV28 and TRBJ1-2; a weak D match, TRBD1 (6 bases). The germline V and J ends were trimmed by 1 base and 8 bases, with 11 bases remaining between them. CDR3 length: 13 residues. From germline, CDR1 is MDHEN and CDR2 SYDVKM. CDR3 DNA sequence: TGTGCCAGCAGTTTATCAGGGGCCTACGGCTACACCTTC. Encoded protein: CASSLSGAYGYTF.

This clone was recorded a few times. At one boundary the junction diverges from the germline segment, which might be a read error. This chain uses TRBV10-2 with TRBJ2-7, with 8 bases identical to TRBD2. Germline lookup yields CDR1 WSHSY and CDR2 SAAADI. This CDR3 comprises 14 residues. The DNA for the CDR3 is TGCGCCAGCACCCAGCGGGGGTTCTCCCACGAGCAGTACTTC. Its translation is CASTQRGFSHEQYF.